This TCR beta chain was captured in a study of blood T cells in healthy people across ages. Notes on the study in general: Fewer expanded clones and more diversity marked long-lived versus aged donors.

Germline-derived CDR1 and CDR2 are MNHEY and SVGEGT. V was clipped by 8 bases and J by 0 bases; unmatched bases: 15. The CDR3 sequence is 17 residues long. This clonotype was counted a few times. Its antigen is unknown. Then a second PCR, running roughly 7 to 11 cycles, was carried out with a sample-barcoded 5' primer and a J-beta primer mix. TCRdb independently ran MiXCR on the 5' RACE reads; one entry per CDR3 protein. There are approximately 1,700,000 distinct CDR3 sequences in the sample; about two fifths occur only once, and about 21% lies in the top ten. The chain is built from TRBV6-2 or TRBV6-3 and TRBJ1-1; 7 nucleotides match TRBD1. The TCR originated in a human donor in good health. The sample consisted of blood. CDR3 coding DNA: TGTGCCAGCTCGATAAACAGGGGATTGACGGTGAACACTGAAGCTTTCTTT. It specifies CASSINRGLTVNTEAFF.